Here is one T cell receptor beta chain with its context. Terminally differentiated effector memory CD45RA+ cells were excluded by CCR7 positive selection of CD45RO-negative cells. Each cell subset's genomic DNA was divided evenly among several immunoSEQ plates. Profiled with immunoSEQ multiplex PCR; TCRdb holds only in-frame clones, not every one. In the table there are approximately 600,000 clones, approximately 96% of which are singletons. These data belong to a study of shared clonotypes between healthy human individuals. The germline gives CDR1 SQVTM, CDR2 ANQGSEA. The CDR3 length is 14 residues. The J segment lost 6 bases and the V segment lost 3 bases, leaving 7 bases of the junction unmatched.

The origin of this receptor is a woman in her 30s in good health. Sequencing input: naive CD8+ T cells sorted from blood. This chain joins TRBV29-1 and TRBJ2-1; 8 bases line up with TRBD1. CDR3 loop: CSVDPTGAVNEQFF. The CDR3 DNA sequence: TGCAGCGTTGACCCGACAGGGGCGGTCAATGAGCAGTTCTTC.